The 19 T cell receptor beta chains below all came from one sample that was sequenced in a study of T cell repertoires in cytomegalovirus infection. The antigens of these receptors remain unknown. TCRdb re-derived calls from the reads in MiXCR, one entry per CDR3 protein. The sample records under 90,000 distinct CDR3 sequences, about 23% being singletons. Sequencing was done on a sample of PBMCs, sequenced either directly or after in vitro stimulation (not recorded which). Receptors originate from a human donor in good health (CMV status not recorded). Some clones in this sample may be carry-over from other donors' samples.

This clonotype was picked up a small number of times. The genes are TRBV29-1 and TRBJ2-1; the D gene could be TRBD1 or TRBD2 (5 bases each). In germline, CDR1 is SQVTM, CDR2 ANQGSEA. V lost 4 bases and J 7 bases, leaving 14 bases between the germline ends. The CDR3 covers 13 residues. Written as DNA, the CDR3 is TGCAGCGTTGTTCGGGGCTCTAGGAATGAGCAGTTCTTC. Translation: CSVVRGSRNEQFF.

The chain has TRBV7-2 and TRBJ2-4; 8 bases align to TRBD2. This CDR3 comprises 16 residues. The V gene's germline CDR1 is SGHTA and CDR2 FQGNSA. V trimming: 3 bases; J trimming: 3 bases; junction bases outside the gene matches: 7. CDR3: CASSFDGRAGKNIQYF. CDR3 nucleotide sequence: TGTGCCAGCAGCTTTGACGGGAGGGCCGGCAAAAACATTCAGTACTTC.

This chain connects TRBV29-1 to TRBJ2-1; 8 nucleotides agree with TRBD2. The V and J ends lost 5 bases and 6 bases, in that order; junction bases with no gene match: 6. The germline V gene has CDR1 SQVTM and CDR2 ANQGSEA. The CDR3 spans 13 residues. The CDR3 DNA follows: TGCAGCGTTTACCCGGGAGGGATCAATGAGCAGTTCTTC. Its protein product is CSVYPGGINEQFF.

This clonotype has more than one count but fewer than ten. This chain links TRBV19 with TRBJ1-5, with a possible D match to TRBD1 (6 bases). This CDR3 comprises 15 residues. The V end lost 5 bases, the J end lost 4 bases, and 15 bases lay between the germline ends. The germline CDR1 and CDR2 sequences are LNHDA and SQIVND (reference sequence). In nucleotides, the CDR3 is TGTGCCAGTAGTCCCAAGGACAGACCTAATCAGCCCCAGCATTTT. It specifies CASSPKDRPNQPQHF.

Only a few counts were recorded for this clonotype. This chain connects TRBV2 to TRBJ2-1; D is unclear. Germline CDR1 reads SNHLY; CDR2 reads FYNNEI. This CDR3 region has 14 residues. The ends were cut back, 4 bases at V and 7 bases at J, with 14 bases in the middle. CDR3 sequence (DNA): TGTGCCAGCAGTGGTCTAGTTGGGCCTAATGAGCAGTTCTTC. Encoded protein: CASSGLVGPNEQFF.

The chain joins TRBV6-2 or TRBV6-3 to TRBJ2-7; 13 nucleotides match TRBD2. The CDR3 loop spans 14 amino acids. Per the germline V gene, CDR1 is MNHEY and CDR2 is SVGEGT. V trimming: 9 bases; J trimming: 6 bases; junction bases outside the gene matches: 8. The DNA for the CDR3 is TGTGCCAGTGCGGGACTAGCGGGAATTGGCGAGCAGTACTTC. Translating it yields CASAGLAGIGEQYF.

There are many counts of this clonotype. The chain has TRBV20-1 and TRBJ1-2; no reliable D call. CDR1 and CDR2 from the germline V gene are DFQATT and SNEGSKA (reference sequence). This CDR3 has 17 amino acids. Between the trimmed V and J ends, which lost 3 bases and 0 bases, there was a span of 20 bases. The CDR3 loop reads CSARAMPLTGSNYGYTF. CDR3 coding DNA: TGCAGTGCTAGGGCCATGCCCCTAACCGGGTCTAACTATGGCTACACCTTC.

The DNA for the CDR3 is TGTGCCAGCAGTTTATCGGGGCTCAATGAGCAGTTCTTC. Protein product: CASSLSGLNEQFF. The chain has TRBV12-3 or TRBV12-4 and TRBJ2-1; D could derive from TRBD1 or TRBD2 (5 bases each). The germline V and J ends were trimmed by 2 bases and 6 bases, with 8 bases remaining between them. The CDR3 spans 13 residues.

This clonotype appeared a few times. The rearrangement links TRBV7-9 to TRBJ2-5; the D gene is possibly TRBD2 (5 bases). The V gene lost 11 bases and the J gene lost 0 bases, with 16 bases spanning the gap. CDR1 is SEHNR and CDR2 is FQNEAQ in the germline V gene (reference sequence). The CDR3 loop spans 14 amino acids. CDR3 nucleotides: TGTGCCGGCCGGGATCACGGAGACCAAGAGACCCAGTACTTC. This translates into CAGRDHGDQETQYF.

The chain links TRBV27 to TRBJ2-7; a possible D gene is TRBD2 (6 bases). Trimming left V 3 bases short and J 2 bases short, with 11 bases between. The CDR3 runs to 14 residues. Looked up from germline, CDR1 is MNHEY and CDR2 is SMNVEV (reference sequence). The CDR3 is CASSFSGPTYEQYV. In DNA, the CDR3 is TGTGCCAGCAGTTTCAGCGGGCCTACCTACGAGCAGTACGTC.

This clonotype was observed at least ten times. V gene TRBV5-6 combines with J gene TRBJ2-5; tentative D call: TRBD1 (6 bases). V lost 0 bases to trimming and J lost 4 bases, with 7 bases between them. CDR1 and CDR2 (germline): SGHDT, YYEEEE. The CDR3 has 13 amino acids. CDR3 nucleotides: TGTGCCAGCAGCTTGGACAGGGCAGAGACCCAGTACTTC. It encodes CASSLDRAETQYF. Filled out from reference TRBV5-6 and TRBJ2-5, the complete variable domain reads DAGVTQSPTHLIKTRGQQVTLRCSPKSGHDTVSWYQQALGQGPQFIFQYYEEEERQRGNFPDRFSGHQFPNYSSELNVNALLLGDSALYLCASSLDRAETQYFGPGTRLLVL.

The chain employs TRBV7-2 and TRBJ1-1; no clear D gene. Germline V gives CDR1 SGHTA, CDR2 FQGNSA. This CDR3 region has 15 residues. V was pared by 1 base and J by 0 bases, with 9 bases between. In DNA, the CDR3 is TGTGCCAGCAGCTTAGGGTTTCAGATGAACACTGAAGCTTTCTTT. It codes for CASSLGFQMNTEAFF.

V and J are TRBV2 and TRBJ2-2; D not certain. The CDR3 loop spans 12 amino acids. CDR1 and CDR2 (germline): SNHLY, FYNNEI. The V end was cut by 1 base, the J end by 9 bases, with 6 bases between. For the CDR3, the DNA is TGTGCCAGCAGTGAAGGTGGCAGGGAGCTGTTTTTT. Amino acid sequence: CASSEGGRELFF.

CDR3 nucleotide sequence: TGTGCCAGCAGTGAAGCGCCTACGGTATACCTCTACGAGCAGTACGTC. Its translation is CASSEAPTVYLYEQYV. V is TRBV6-1 and J is TRBJ2-7; no clear D. V gave up 0 bases and J gave up 3 bases, with 15 bases separating them. Germline CDR1 and CDR2: MNHNS and SASEGT. CDR3 length: 16 residues.

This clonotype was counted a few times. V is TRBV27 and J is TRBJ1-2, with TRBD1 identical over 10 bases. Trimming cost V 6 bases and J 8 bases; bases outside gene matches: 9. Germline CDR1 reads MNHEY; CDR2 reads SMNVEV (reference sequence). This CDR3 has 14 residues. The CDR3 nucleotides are TGTGCCAGCAGGCTCAGGACAGGGGGGAGAGGCTACACCTTC. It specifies CASRLRTGGRGYTF.

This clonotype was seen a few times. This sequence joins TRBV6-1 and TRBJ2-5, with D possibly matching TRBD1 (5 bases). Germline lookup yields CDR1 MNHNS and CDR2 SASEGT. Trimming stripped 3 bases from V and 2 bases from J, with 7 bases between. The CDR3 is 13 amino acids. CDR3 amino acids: CASSDQGQETQYF. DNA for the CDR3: TGTGCCAGCAGTGATCAGGGTCAAGAGACCCAGTACTTC.

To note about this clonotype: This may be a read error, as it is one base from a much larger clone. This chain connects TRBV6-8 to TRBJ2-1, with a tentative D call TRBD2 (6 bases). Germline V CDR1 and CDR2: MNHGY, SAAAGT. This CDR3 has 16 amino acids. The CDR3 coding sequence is TGTGCCAGCAGCGGAAAAGGACGGGAGAGGTACAATGAGCAGATCTTC. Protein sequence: CASSGKGRERYNEQIF.

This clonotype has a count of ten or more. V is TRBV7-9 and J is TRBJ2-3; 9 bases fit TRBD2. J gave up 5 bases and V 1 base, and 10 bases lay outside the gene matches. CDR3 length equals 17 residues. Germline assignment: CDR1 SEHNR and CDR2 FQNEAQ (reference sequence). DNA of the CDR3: TGTGCCAGCAGCTTAGGGGGCGGCGGGAGGGCGGAAGATACGCAGTATTTT. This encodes CASSLGGGGRAEDTQYF.

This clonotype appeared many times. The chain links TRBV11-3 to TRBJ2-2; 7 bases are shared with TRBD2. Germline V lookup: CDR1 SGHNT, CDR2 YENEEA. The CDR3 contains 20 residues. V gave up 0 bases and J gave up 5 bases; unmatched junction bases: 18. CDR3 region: CASSLDLNRLLADKTGELFF. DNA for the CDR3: TGTGCCAGCAGCTTAGATCTAAACCGGCTCCTAGCGGACAAGACCGGGGAGCTGTTTTTT.